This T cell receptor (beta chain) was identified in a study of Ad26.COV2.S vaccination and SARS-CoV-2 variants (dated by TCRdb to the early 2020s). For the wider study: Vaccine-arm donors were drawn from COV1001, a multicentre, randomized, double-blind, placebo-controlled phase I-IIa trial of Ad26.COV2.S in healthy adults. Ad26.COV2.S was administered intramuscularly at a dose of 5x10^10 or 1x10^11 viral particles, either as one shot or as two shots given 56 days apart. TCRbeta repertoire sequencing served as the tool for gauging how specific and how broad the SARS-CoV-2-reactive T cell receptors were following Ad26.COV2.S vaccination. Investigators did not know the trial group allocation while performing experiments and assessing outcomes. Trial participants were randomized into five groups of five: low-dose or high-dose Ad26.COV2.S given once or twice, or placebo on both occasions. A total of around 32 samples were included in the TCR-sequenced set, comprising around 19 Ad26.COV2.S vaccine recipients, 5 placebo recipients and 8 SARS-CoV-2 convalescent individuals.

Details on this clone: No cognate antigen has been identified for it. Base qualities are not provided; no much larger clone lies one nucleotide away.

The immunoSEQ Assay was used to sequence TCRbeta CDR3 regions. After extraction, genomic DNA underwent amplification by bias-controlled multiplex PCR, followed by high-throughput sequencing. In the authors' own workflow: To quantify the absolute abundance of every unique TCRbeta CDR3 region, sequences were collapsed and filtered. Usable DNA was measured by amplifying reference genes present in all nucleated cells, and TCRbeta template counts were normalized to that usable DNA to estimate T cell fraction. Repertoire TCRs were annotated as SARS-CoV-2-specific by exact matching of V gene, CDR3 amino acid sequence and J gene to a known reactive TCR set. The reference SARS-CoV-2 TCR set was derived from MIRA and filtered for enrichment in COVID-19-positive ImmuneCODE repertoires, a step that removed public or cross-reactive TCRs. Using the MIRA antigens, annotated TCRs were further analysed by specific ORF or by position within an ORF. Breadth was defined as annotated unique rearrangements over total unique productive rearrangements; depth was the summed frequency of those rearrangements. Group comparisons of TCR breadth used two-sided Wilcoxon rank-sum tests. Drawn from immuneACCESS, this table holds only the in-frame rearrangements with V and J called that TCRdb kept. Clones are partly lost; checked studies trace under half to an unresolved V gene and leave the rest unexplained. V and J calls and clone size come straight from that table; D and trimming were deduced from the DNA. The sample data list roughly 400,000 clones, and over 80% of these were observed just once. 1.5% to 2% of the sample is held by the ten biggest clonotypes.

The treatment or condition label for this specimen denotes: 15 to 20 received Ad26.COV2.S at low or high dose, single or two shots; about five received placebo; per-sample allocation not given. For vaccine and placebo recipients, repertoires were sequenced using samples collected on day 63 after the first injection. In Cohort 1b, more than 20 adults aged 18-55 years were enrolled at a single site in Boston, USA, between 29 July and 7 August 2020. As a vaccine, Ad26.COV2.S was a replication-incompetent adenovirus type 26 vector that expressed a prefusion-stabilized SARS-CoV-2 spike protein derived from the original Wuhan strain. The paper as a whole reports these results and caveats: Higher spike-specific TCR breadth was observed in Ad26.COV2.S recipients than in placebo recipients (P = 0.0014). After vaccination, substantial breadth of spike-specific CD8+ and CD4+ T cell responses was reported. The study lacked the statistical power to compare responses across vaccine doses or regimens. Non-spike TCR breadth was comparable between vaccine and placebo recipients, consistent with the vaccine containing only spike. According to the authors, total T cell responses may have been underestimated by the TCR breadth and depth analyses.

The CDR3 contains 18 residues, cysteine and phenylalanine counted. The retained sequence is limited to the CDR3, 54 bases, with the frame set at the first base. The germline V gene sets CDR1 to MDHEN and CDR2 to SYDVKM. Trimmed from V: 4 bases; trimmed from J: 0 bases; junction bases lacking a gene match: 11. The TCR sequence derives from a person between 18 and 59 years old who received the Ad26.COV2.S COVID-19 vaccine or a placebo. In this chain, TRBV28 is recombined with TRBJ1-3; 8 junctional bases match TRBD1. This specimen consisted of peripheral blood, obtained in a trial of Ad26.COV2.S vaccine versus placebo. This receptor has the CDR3 CASSSPGGGASSGNTIYF. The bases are TGTGCCAGCAGTTCCCCAGGGGGCGGGGCCAGCTCTGGAAACACCATATATTTT.